This TCR beta chain was identified in a study of OX40 agonist ivuxolimab in advanced cancers. General notes on the study: The costimulatory receptor OX40 (CD134) was targeted by ivuxolimab, a fully human IgG2 agonistic monoclonal antibody. Intravenous ivuxolimab was administered to patients every 2 weeks at six dose levels: 0.01, 0.1, 0.3, 1.5, 3 and 10 mg/kg. Of the approximately 50 dose-escalation patients, hepatocellular carcinoma was present in roughly 19, melanoma in around 15, renal cell carcinoma in 9 and head and neck cancer in 9. In the dose-escalation cohort, 82.7% of patients were male, and the mean age was around 60 years, with a range of about 23 to 90. Prior anti-PD-1, anti-PD-L1 or anti-CTLA-4 therapy was permitted, and about two fifths of dose-escalation patients had received checkpoint inhibitors. Partial responses were achieved by three dose-escalation patients, of whom one had hepatocellular carcinoma and two had cutaneous melanoma. The point of sequencing TCRbeta in the periphery was to test whether ivuxolimab changed TCR sequence diversity and drove clonal T-cell expansion. The paper describes the monotherapy dose-escalation part (N ≈ 49 patients) of the phase I trial of ivuxolimab. Overall study results and their limits: At doses of 0.1 to 3.0 mg/kg, clonal expansion of both CD4+ and CD8+ T cells in blood was seen between baseline and week 6. Low levels of normalized T-cell clonal expansion were also shown by some nonresponding patients. Antigen specificity was not determined for the clonally expanded peripheral T cells. Partial responders in the 0.1-3.0 mg/kg groups had among the lowest normalized peripheral clonal expansion, especially among CD8+ T cells. After ivuxolimab, expanded clones were on average more numerous among CD8+ T cells than among CD4+ T cells.

Including cysteine and phenylalanine, the CDR3 has 16 amino acids. CDR3 DNA is the only sequence kept; it has 48 bases, read in frame from the first base. CDR1 and CDR2 were assigned from the germline V gene as MDHEN and SYDVKM. Relative to germline, V is missing 5 bases and J is missing 9 bases, with 17 bases of the junction outside any gene match. The trial excluded patients who had a history of autoimmune disease or who were on systemic immunosuppression. In every dose cohort, peripheral blood was drawn for TCR sequencing at baseline, cycle 4 day 1, and cycle 7 day 1. Samples were obtained from an open-label, multicenter, first-in-human phase I dose-escalation trial of ivuxolimab. Adults with locally advanced or metastatic melanoma, renal cell carcinoma, hepatocellular carcinoma or head and neck squamous cell carcinoma were enrolled in the trial. Before TCR sequencing, CD4+ T cells and CD8+ T cells were sorted from peripheral blood as separate populations.

Genomic DNA was extracted from sorted cells for sequencing of the TCRbeta CDR3 region. TCRbeta CDR3 regions were sequenced using the immunoSEQ Assay. TCRdb carries this immuneACCESS record with in-frame sequences only. Its versions omit some clonotypes, under half of them owing to an unresolved V gene in the studies checked, with the rest unexplained. The sample table lists 100,000 to 150,000 clones, 90% of them with a count of one. Of the sample, approximately 0.99% falls within the top ten clones. Worth noting for this clone: Its cognate antigen has yet to be identified. Per-base quality was not reported, and no clone a single base away is much larger than it.

The sample in question was CD4+ or CD8+ T cells sorted from blood, obtained in a trial of the OX40 agonist ivuxolimab. Rearrangement joined TRBV28 to TRBJ2-7; 9 junctional bases match TRBD1. This TCR was sampled from an adult with an advanced solid tumor such as melanoma, head and neck, liver or kidney cancer. This receptor has the CDR3 CASSVPAGQGKGGQYF. The base sequence is TGTGCCAGCAGTGTCCCAGCGGGACAGGGTAAGGGGGGGCAGTACTTC. With the rest looked up from the reference TRBV28 and TRBJ2-7 genes rather than sequenced, the full variable domain is DVKVTQSSRYLVKRTGEKVFLECVQDMDHENMFWYRQDPGLGLRLIYFSYDVKMKEKGDIPEGYSVSREKKERFSLILESASTNQTSMYLCASSVPAGQGKGGQYFGPGTRLTVT.